Sequencing of this T cell receptor beta chain was carried out in a study of cytomegalovirus exposure and HLA in healthy donors. General study points: Exclusion as indistinguishable affected some V segments, including TRBV6-2 and TRBV6-3.

A single count supports this clone. As yet, its antigen is unknown. The junction departs from the called germline gene at one end, perhaps through a read error. Both 60 Vbeta primers and 13 Jbeta primers went into the PCR. Profiled with immunoSEQ multiplex PCR; TCRdb holds only in-frame clones, not every one. The sample shows about 130,000 clones, less than 80% of them seen only once. In germline, CDR1 is SSHAT, CDR2 FNYEAQ (reference sequence). The CDR3 has 13 residues. Input material: PBMCs. This chain uses TRBV7-7 with TRBJ2-7, with D maybe TRBD2 (5 bases). This TCR derives from a woman aged 50 to 60 in good health and CMV-seronegative. The CDR3 DNA sequence: TGTGCTAGCAGCCCCTCCCCTGGAGGCGAGCAGTACTTC. As protein: CASSPSPGGEQYF.